The next 8 T cell receptor beta chains were all read from a single sample in a study of CD8 T cells in Susac syndrome. An input of about 0.5 to 1 ug of RNA was subjected to reverse transcription using random hexamers. TCRdb ran MiXCR on the immunoSEQ multiplex PCR reads and lists one entry per CDR3 protein. This sample has under 350,000 distinct CDR3 sequences, with approximately 90% found just once. The sample taken for sequencing was CD4+ T cells from PBMCs. These receptors originate from a human donor with multiple sclerosis.

The rearrangement uses TRBV7-8 and TRBJ1-1; no firm D call. V lost 0 bases and J 11 bases, leaving 7 bases between the germline ends. The germline gives CDR1 SGHVS, CDR2 FQNEAQ. The CDR3 loop spans 11 amino acids. CDR3 DNA sequence: TGTGCCAGCAGCTTAGCGCAGGAGGCTTTCTTT. It codes for CASSLAQEAFF.

The chain's CDR3 is CASSAGQGGSYEQYF. The CDR3 DNA reads as TGCGCCAGCAGCGCGGGACAGGGTGGGTCCTACGAGCAGTACTTC. The chain carries TRBV5-1 and TRBJ2-7; 9 bases line up with TRBD1. Germline CDR1 reads SGHRS; CDR2 reads YFSETQ. The CDR3 is 15 residues long. With 4 bases clipped from V and 1 base from J, the junction kept 6 bases outside the gene matches.

The chain recombines TRBV6-2 or TRBV6-3 with TRBJ2-6, with unresolved D. The V and J ends lost 2 bases and 0 bases respectively, with 8 bases between them. The V gene's germline CDR1 is MNHEY and CDR2 SVGEGT. The CDR3 loop spans 16 amino acids. The CDR3 DNA is TGTGCCAGCAGTTACCCCCCCAACTCTGGGGCCAACGTCCTGACTTTC. Protein product: CASSYPPNSGANVLTF.

The J gene is TRBJ2-7, the V gene TRBV24-1; 10 bases line up with TRBD1. There are 13 residues in the CDR3. Germline CDR1 KGHDR, CDR2 SFDVKD. V was clipped by 6 bases and J by 6 bases; unmatched bases: 4. CDR3: CATSPGTGVEQYF. CDR3 bases: TGTGCCACCAGTCCCGGGACAGGGGTCGAGCAGTACTTC.

CDR3 loop: CASTRTGDGNEQFF. In DNA, the CDR3 is TGTGCCAGCACCAGGACAGGAGACGGGAATGAGCAGTTCTTC. This rearrangement joins TRBV3-1 to TRBJ2-1, with 7 bases that match TRBD1. With V trimmed by 7 bases and J by 7 bases, 10 bases remained unmatched. The CDR3 runs to 14 residues. Germline V lookup: CDR1 LGHDT, CDR2 YNNKEL (reference sequence).

The chain carries TRBV3-1 and TRBJ1-4; D is ambiguous. Between the trimmed V and J ends, which lost 1 base and 7 bases, there was a span of 4 bases. CDR1 is LGHDT and CDR2 is YNNKEL in the germline V gene (reference sequence). The CDR3 runs to 12 residues. The CDR3 region has the DNA TGTGCCAGCAGCCAAGGGGTTGAAAAACTGTTTTTT. It codes for CASSQGVEKLFF. Combining the CDR3 with reference TRBV3-1 and TRBJ1-4 gives the whole variable domain DTAVSQTPKYLVTQMGNDKSIKCEQNLGHDTMYWYKQDSKKFLKIMFSYNNKELIINETVPNRFSPKSPDKAHLNLHINSLELGDSAVYFCASSQGVEKLFFGSGTQLSVL.

This clonotype appeared once. This chain links TRBV4-1 with TRBJ2-5; TRBD1 or TRBD2 may be the D gene (5 bases each). The CDR3 is made up of 13 amino acids. Germline V gene sequence: CDR1 MGHRA, CDR2 YSYEKL. V lost 3 bases and J lost 5, with 10 bases in between. CDR3 in amino acids: CASSQGVWETQYF. DNA for the CDR3: TGCGCCAGCAGCCAGGGGGTTTGGGAGACCCAGTACTTC.

The CDR3 sequence: CASRGGQGDTEAFF. Here the CDR3 DNA reads TGTGCCAGTAGGGGTGGACAGGGAGACACTGAAGCTTTCTTT. The chain joins TRBV19 to TRBJ1-1; 8 bases match TRBD1. Germline CDR1 reads LNHDA; CDR2 reads SQIVND (reference sequence). The CDR3 is made up of 14 amino acids. With 6 bases clipped from V and 3 bases from J, the junction kept 6 bases outside the gene matches.